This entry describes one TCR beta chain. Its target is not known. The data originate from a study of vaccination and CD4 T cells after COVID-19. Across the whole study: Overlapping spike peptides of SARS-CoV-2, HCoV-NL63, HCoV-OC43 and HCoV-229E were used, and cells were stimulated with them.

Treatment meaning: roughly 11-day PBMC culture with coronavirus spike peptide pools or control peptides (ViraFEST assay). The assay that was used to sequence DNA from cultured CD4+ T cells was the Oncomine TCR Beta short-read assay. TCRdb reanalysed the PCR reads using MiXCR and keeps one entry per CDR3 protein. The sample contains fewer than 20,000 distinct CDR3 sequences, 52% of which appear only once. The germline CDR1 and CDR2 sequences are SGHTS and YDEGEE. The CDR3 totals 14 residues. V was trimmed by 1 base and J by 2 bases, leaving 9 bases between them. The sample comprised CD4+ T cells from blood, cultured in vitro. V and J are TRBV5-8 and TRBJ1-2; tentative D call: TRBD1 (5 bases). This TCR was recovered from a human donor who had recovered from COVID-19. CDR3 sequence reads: CASSLFRGNYGYTF. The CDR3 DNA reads TGTGCCAGCAGCTTGTTTCGGGGGAACTATGGCTACACCTTC.